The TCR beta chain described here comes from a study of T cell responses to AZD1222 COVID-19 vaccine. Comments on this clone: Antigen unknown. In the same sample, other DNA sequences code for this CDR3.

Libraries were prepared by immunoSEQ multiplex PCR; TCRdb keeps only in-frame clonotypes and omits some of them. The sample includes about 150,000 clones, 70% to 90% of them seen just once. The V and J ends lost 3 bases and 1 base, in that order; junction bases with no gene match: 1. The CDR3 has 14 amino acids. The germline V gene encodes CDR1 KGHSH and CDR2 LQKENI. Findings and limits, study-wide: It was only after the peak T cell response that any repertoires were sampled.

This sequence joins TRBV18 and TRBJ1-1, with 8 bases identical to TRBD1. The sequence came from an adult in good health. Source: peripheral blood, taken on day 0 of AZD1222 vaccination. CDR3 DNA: TGTGCCAGCTCACCCGGACAGGGGAACACTGAAGCTTTCTTT. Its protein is CASSPGQGNTEAFF.